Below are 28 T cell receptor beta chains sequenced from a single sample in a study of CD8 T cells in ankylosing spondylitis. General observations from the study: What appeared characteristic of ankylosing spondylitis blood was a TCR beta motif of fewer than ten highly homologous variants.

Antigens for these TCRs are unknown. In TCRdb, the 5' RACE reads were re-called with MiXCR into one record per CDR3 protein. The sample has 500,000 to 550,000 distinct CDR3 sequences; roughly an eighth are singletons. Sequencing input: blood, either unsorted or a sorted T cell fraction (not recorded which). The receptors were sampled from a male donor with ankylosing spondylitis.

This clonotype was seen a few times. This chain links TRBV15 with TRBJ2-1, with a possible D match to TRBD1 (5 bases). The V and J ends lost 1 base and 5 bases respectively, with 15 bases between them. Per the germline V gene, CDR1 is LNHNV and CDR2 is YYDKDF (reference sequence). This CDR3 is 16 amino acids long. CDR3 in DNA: TGTGCCACCAGCAGAGGTCGGCAGGGCTTGGACAATGAGCAGTTCTTC. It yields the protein CATSRGRQGLDNEQFF.

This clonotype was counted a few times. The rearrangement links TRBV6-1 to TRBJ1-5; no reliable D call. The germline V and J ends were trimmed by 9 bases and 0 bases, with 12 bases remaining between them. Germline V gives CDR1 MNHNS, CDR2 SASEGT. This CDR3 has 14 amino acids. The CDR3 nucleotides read TGTGCCAGTCTGACAAGGCATAGCAATCAGCCCCAGCATTTT. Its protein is CASLTRHSNQPQHF.

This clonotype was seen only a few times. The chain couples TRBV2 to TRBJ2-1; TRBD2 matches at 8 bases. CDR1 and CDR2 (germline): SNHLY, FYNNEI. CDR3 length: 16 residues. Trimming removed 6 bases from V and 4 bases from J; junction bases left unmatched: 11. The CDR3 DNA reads TGTGCCAGCAGACTGACGAGCGGGAGTTTGTACAATGAGCAGTTCTTC. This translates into CASRLTSGSLYNEQFF.

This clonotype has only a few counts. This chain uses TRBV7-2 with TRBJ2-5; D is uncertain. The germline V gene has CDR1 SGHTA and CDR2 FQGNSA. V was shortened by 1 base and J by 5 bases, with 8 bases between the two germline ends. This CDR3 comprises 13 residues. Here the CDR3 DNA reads TGTGCCAGCAGCTTAGGTAGCTGGGAGACCCAGTACTTC. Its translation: CASSLGSWETQYF.

The CDR3 reads CASSLEGGPVVEFF. The CDR3 DNA is TGTGCCAGCAGCTTGGAGGGAGGGCCAGTTGTGGAGTTCTTC. The V call is TRBV7-2, the J call TRBJ2-1; 7 bases agree with TRBD2. Germline CDR1 SGHTA, CDR2 FQGNSA. This CDR3 spans 14 amino acids. V gave up 3 bases and J gave up 14 bases; unmatched junction bases: 13.

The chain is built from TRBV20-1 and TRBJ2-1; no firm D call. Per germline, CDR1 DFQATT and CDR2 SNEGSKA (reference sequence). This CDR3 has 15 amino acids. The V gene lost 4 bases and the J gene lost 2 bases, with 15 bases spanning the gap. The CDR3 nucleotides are TGCAGTGCTAAGAACGGCTTGAGAACCTACAATGAGCAGTTCTTC. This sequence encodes CSAKNGLRTYNEQFF.

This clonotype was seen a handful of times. The CDR3 DNA sequence: TGCGCCAGCAGCTTGGACACCAGGGATTCACCCCTCCACTTT. This encodes CASSLDTRDSPLHF. This chain joins TRBV5-1 and TRBJ1-6; tentatively, D is TRBD1 (5 bases). The V gene lost 0 bases and the J gene lost 8 bases, with 9 bases spanning the gap. Germline V gives CDR1 SGHRS, CDR2 YFSETQ. This CDR3 spans 14 amino acids.

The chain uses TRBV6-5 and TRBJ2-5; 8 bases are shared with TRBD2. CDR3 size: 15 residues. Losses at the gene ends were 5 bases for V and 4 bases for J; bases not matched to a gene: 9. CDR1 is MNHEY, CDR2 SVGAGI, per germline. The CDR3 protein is CASSNPAGAGETQYF. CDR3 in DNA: TGTGCCAGCAGTAACCCAGCGGGAGCGGGAGAGACCCAGTACTTC.

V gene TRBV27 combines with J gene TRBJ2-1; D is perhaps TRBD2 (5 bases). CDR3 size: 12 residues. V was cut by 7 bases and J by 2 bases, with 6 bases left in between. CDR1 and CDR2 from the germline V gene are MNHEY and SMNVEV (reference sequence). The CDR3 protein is CASKEAYNEQFF. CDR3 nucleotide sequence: TGTGCCAGCAAGGAGGCCTACAATGAGCAGTTCTTC.

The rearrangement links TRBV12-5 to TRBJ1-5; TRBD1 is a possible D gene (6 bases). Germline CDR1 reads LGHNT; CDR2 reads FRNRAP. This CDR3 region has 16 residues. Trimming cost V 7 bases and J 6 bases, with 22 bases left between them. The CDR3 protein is CASASRGAGESQPQHF. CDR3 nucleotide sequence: TGTGCTAGTGCCTCGAGGGGAGCAGGGGAAAGTCAGCCCCAGCATTTT.

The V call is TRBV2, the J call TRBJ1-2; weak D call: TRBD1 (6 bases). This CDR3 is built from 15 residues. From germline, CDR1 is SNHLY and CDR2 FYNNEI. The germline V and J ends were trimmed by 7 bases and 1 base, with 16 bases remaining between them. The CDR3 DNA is TGTGCCAGCAACACGGACAGCTACCTTAACTATGGCTACACCTTC. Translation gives CASNTDSYLNYGYTF. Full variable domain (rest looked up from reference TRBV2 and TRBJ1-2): EPEVTQTPSHQVTQMGQEVILRCVPISNHLYFYWYRQILGQKVEFLVSFYNNEISEKSEIFDDQFSVERPDGSNFTLKIRSTKLEDSAMYFCASNTDSYLNYGYTFGSGTRLTVV.

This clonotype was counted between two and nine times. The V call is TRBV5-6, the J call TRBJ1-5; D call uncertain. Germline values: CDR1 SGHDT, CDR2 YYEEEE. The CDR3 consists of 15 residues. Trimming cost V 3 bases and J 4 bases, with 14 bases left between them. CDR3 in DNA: TGTGCCAGCAGCTCGTGGGGTTTTGGTAATCAGCCCCAGCATTTT. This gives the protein CASSSWGFGNQPQHF.

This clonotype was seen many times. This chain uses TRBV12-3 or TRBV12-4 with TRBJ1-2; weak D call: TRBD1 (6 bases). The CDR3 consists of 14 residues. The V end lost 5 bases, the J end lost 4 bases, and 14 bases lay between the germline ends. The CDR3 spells CASSLRDTTYGYTF. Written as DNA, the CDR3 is TGTGCCAGCAGTCTTCGGGACACAACCTATGGCTACACCTTC.

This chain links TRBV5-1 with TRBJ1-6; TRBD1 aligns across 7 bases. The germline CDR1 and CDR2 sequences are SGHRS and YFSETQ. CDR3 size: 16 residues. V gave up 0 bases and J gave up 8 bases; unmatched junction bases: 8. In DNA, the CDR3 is TGCGCCAGCAGCTTGGTAGGAGGGGGCCTTGATTCACCCCTCCACTTT. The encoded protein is CASSLVGGGLDSPLHF.

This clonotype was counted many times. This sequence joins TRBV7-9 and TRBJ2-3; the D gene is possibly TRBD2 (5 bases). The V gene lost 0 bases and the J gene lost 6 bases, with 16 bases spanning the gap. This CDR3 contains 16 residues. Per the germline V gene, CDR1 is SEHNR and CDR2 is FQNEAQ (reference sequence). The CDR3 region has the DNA TGTGCCAGCAGCTTAGCTACTAGTAGCCCCGTGGATACGCAGTATTTT. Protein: CASSLATSSPVDTQYF. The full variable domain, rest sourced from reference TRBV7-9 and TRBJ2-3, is DTGVSQNPRHKITKRGQNVTFRCDPISEHNRLYWYRQTLGQGPEFLTYFQNEAQLEKSRLLSDRFSAERPKGSFSTLEIQRTEQGDSAMYLCASSLATSSPVDTQYFGPGTRLTVL.

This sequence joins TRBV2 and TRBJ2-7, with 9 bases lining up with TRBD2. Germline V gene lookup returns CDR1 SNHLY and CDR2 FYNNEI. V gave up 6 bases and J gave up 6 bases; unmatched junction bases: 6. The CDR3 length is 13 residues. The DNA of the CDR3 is TGTGCCAGCAGGATTCCGGGACTAGCCGAGCAGTACGTC. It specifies CASRIPGLAEQYV.

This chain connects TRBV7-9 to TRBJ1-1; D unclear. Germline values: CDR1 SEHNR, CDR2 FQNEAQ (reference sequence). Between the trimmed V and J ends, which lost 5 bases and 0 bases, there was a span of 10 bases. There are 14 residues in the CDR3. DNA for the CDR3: TGTGCCAGCAGCCCAGTCGGCCTGAACACTGAAGCTTTCTTT. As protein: CASSPVGLNTEAFF.

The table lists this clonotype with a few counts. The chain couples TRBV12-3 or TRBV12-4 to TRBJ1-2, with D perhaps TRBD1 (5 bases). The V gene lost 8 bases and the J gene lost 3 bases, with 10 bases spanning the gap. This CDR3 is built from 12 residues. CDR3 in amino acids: CASEGSDYGYTF. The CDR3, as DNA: TGTGCCAGCGAGGGGTCGGACTATGGCTACACCTTC.

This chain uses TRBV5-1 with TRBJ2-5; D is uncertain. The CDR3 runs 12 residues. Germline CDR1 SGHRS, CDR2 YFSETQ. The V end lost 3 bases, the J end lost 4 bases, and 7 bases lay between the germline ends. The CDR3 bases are TGCGCCAGCAGCTCGCCCCTAGAGACCCAGTACTTC. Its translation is CASSSPLETQYF.

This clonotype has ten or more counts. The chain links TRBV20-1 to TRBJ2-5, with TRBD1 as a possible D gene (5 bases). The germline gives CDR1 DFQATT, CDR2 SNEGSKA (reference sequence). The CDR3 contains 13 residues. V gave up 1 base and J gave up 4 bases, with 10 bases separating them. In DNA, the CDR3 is TGCAGTGCTAGAGCGGACAATCTAGAGACCCAGTACTTC. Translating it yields CSARADNLETQYF.

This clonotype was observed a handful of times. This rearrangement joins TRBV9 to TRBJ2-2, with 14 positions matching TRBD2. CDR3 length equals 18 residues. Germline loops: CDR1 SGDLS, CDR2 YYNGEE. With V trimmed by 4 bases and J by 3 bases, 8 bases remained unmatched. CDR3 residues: CASSRRLAGGPDTGELFF. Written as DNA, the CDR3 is TGTGCCAGCAGCCGTAGACTAGCGGGAGGGCCCGACACCGGGGAGCTGTTTTTT.

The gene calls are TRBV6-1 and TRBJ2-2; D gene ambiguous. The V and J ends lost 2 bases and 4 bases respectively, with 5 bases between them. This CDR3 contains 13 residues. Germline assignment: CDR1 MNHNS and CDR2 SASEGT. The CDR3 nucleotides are TGTGCCAGCAGTGAATACCTCACCGGGGAGCTGTTTTTT. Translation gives CASSEYLTGELFF.

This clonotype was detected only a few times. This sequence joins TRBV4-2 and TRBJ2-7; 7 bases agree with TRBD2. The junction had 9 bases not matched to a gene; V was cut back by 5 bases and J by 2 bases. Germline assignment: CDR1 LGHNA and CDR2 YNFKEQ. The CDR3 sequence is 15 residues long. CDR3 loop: CASSSRDREAYEQYF. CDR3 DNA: TGTGCCAGCAGCAGCCGGGACCGGGAGGCCTACGAGCAGTACTTC.

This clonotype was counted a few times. The CDR3 sequence: CSDRGSSYNEQFF. The DNA of the CDR3 is TGCAGCGACAGGGGTAGCTCCTACAATGAGCAGTTCTTC. J is TRBJ2-1 and V is TRBV29-1; 7 bases agree with TRBD1. In germline, CDR1 is SQVTM, CDR2 ANQGSEA. V was pared by 7 bases and J by 0 bases, with 3 bases of the junction left unmatched. The CDR3 is 13 amino acids.

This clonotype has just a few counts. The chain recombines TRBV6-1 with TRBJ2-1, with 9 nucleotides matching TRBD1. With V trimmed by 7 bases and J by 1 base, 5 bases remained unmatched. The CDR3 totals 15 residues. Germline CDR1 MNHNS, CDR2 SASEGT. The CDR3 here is CASMGQGESYNEQFF. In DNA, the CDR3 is TGTGCCAGCATGGGACAGGGAGAATCCTACAATGAGCAGTTCTTC.

For the CDR3, the DNA is TGTGCCACCAGCCCGAGGCCCTCCGGAGGGGACACTGAAGCTTTCTTT. Translated: CATSPRPSGGDTEAFF. The chain links TRBV15 to TRBJ1-1, with a weak D call TRBD1 (5 bases). The CDR3 covers 16 residues. The germline V gene encodes CDR1 LNHNV and CDR2 YYDKDF (reference sequence). V was clipped by 5 bases and J by 3 bases, with 19 bases between them.

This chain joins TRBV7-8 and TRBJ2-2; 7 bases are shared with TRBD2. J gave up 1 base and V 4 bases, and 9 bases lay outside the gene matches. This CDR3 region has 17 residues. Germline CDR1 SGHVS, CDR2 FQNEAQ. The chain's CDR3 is CASSWSGIAGNTGELFF. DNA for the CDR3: TGTGCCAGCAGCTGGAGTGGAATAGCGGGGAACACCGGGGAGCTGTTTTTT.

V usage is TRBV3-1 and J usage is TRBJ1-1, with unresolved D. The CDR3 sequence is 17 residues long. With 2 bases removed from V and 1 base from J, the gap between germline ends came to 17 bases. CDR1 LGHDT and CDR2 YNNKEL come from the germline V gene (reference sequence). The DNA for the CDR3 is TGTGCCAGCAGCCAAAGTAAGGAAATGGCCGGGAACACTGAAGCTTTCTTT. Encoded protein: CASSQSKEMAGNTEAFF.